Below, 13 T cell receptor beta chains from the same sample are listed, as sequenced in a study of blood T cells in healthy people across ages (dated by TCRdb to between 2015 and 2017). The library was produced with 5' RACE. The sequencer listed for this sample is Illumina HiSeq 2500. A second PCR of about 7 to 12 cycles was run with a J-beta primer mix and a sample-barcoded 5' primer. TCRdb cleaned the public reads at Q25 with fastp, built clones with MiXCR and kept in-frame beta chains. Every distinct CDR3 protein forms one entry, paired with its most common genes and DNA. This sample gives about a million distinct CDR3 sequences in total; more than 30% of them show up just once. The top ten hold around 12% of the sample. Sequenced input: blood. These receptors all come from a man aged 18 to 35 in good health.

Only a few counts were recorded for this clonotype. The chain carries TRBV20-1 and TRBJ1-1; D is unclear. Per the germline V gene, CDR1 is DFQATT and CDR2 is SNEGSKA (reference sequence). Trimming stripped 0 bases from V and 11 bases from J, with 16 bases between. The CDR3 totals 13 residues. Written as DNA, the CDR3 is TGCAGTGCTAGAGATCGATATCTCCCGGGGGCTTTCTTT. Its translation: CSARDRYLPGAFF.

V usage is TRBV9 and J usage is TRBJ1-6, with D hard to call. Germline V gives CDR1 SGDLS, CDR2 YYNGEE. V shed 0 bases and J shed 5 bases, with 12 bases lying between them. The CDR3 sequence is 16 residues long. This CDR3 is CASSVGGRSHNSPLHF. The CDR3 bases are TGTGCCAGCAGCGTAGGAGGCAGAAGTCATAATTCACCCCTCCACTTT.

The sample holds many counts of this clonotype. The rearrangement uses TRBV10-3 and TRBJ2-5; 8 bases are a match to TRBD2. Germline V CDR1 and CDR2: ENHRY, SYGVKD. The CDR3 spans 16 residues. J gave up 5 bases and V 4 bases, and 12 bases lay outside the gene matches. CDR3 residues: CAISVRGLENAETQYF. The DNA for the CDR3 is TGTGCCATCAGTGTGAGGGGACTAGAAAACGCGGAGACCCAGTACTTC.

This clonotype has just a few counts. The V gene is TRBV14, the J gene TRBJ1-5; 7 positions match TRBD1. The CDR3 is 13 amino acids. Per the germline V gene, CDR1 is SGHDN and CDR2 is FVKESK. V was pared by 5 bases and J by 5 bases, with 3 bases of the junction left unmatched. As DNA, the CDR3 is TGTGCCAGCAGCGGGGACAGATATCAGCCCCAGCATTTT. It is translated as CASSGDRYQPQHF.

This sequence joins TRBV9 and TRBJ1-2; unclear D gene. CDR3 size: 14 residues. V lost 3 bases, J lost 5 bases, and 14 bases lay in between. In germline, CDR1 is SGDLS, CDR2 YYNGEE. As DNA, the CDR3 is TGTGCCAGCAGCGCAGAGGAGAAGGGTTATGGCTACACCTTC. Protein: CASSAEEKGYGYTF.

The sample holds a few counts of this clonotype. V gene TRBV28 combines with J gene TRBJ2-7; D is unclear. Trimming pared 5 bases from V and 4 bases from J, leaving 15 bases between. CDR1 and CDR2 (germline): MDHEN, SYDVKM. The CDR3 loop spans 14 amino acids. The CDR3 DNA is TGTGCCAGCAGTCCGAATAGACTCATTTACGAGCAGTACTTC. Translated: CASSPNRLIYEQYF.

The table lists this clonotype with a few counts. The chain employs TRBV13 and TRBJ2-7; 8 nucleotides align to TRBD1. The germline gives CDR1 PRHDT, CDR2 FYEKMQ (reference sequence). This CDR3 contains 16 residues. Germline trimming cut 1 base from V and 2 bases from J; bases unmatched to any gene: 7. CDR3 bases: TGTGCCAGCAGCTTAGAGGGCTGGACAGGGCCCTACGAGCAGTACTTC. Its protein is CASSLEGWTGPYEQYF.

The V and J genes are TRBV20-1 and TRBJ1-1, with D possibly TRBD1 on 5 matching bases. Germline CDR1 DFQATT, CDR2 SNEGSKA (reference sequence). The V end was cut by 1 base, the J end by 8 bases, with 14 bases between. The CDR3 has 13 amino acids. As DNA, the CDR3 is TGCAGTGCTAGAGCCGGGGGGGATACCGAAGCTTTCTTT. Translated, it gives CSARAGGDTEAFF.

This clonotype was observed a handful of times. The chain couples TRBV20-1 to TRBJ2-7; the match to TRBD1 covers 7 bases. This CDR3 comprises 16 residues. V dropped 5 bases and J dropped 0; count of bases not matched to a gene: 13. Germline lookup yields CDR1 DFQATT and CDR2 SNEGSKA (reference sequence). The CDR3 DNA reads TGCAGTGCTCAGGGGGTAGGGATCTCTAGCTCCTACGAGCAGTACTTC. It specifies CSAQGVGISSSYEQYF.

The chain joins TRBV20-1 to TRBJ1-5, with D possibly being TRBD1 (5 bases). Germline values: CDR1 DFQATT, CDR2 SNEGSKA (reference sequence). V lost 6 bases, J lost 2 bases, and 14 bases lay in between. The CDR3 covers 14 residues. The CDR3 loop is CSALNRDRNQPQHF. DNA for the CDR3: TGCAGTGCCCTTAATCGGGACCGCAATCAGCCCCAGCATTTT.

V is TRBV7-2 and J is TRBJ1-2; D not certain. The CDR3 has 13 amino acids. V was clipped by 1 base and J by 4 bases, with 7 bases between them. Per the germline V gene, CDR1 is SGHTA and CDR2 is FQGNSA. Written as DNA, the CDR3 is TGTGCCAGCAGCTTAGACCAGTCCTATGGCTACACCTTC. This sequence encodes CASSLDQSYGYTF.

The chain joins TRBV7-8 to TRBJ2-1, with 7 bases that match TRBD2. V lost 1 base and J lost 14; bases outside the gene matches: 14. Germline V gives CDR1 SGHVS, CDR2 FQNEAQ. This CDR3 comprises 15 residues. This CDR3 reads CASSLVRLGGGMEFF. The DNA of the CDR3 is TGTGCCAGCAGCTTAGTCCGGTTGGGGGGGGGTATGGAGTTCTTC. The full variable domain, rest sourced from reference TRBV7-8 and TRBJ2-1, is GAGVSQSPRYKVAKRGQDVALRCDPISGHVSLFWYQQALGQGPEFLTYFQNEAQLDKSGLPSDRFFAERPEGSVSTLKIQRTQQEDSAVYLCASSLVRLGGGMEFFGPGTRLTVL.

The chain recombines TRBV9 with TRBJ1-5; 10 nucleotides match TRBD1. The CDR3 loop spans 15 amino acids. V lost 3 bases to trimming and J lost 6 bases; unmatched junction nucleotides: 6. Germline CDR1 reads SGDLS; CDR2 reads YYNGEE. CDR3 residues: CASSGGQGEGQPQHF. The CDR3 DNA reads TGTGCCAGCAGCGGCGGACAGGGGGAAGGTCAGCCCCAGCATTTT.